What follows are 5 T cell receptor beta chains derived from one specimen sequenced in a study of blood T cell repertoires in COVID-19. Repertoires were generated with immunoSEQ multiplex PCR, while TCRdb's copy carries only in-frame clones and drops some. Of 400,000 to 550,000 clones in the sample, 70% to 90% were seen once. Sample: PBMCs or T cells enriched from blood (not recorded which). The receptors originated from a woman aged 18-29 years with acute COVID-19.

This chain uses TRBV6-5 with TRBJ2-7; TRBD2 agrees at 8 bases. Germline CDR1 is MNHEY and CDR2 is SVGAGI. V shed 5 bases and J 2 bases; nucleotides not matched to a gene: 5. The length of the CDR3 is 14 residues. CDR3 protein: CASSTTSGAYEQYF. The CDR3, as DNA: TGTGCCAGCAGTACAACTAGCGGTGCCTACGAGCAGTACTTC.

This clone was seen a few times. The genes are TRBV23-1 and TRBJ1-1, with 12 bases fitting TRBD1. TRBV23-1 is identified as an open reading frame with a role that is uncertain. The trim removed 0 bases at V and 5 bases at J, leaving 10 bases unmatched. The CDR3 is 18 amino acids. The CDR3 DNA reads as TGCGCCAGCAGTCAATCGGGGGACAGGGGGCTGAAAGAGACTGAAGCTTTCTTT. Amino acids: CASSQSGDRGLKETEAFF.

The J gene is TRBJ2-3, the V gene TRBV12-5; tentatively, D is TRBD1 (5 bases). CDR1 and CDR2 from the germline V gene are LGHNT and FRNRAP. V lost 2 bases to trimming and J lost 3 bases, with 9 bases between them. CDR3 length: 14 residues. CDR3 sequence (DNA): TGTGCTAGTGGTTTGAAAGGGGCAACAGATACGCAGTATTTT. This codes for CASGLKGATDTQYF.

The chain combines TRBV28 with TRBJ1-2; perhaps TRBD1 as D (5 bases). Germline CDR1 is MDHEN and CDR2 is SYDVKM. Deletions cut 7 bases from V and 0 bases from J, with 15 bases between. This CDR3 region has 15 residues. Written as DNA, the CDR3 is TGTGCCAGCAAAGGGGTTGGGCTCACTAACTATGGCTACACCTTC. It specifies CASKGVGLTNYGYTF.

As to this clone: Sequence at one end of the junction differs from germline and may be a read error. This sequence joins TRBV10-3 and TRBJ1-6, with a weak D call TRBD1 (5 bases). Germline loops: CDR1 ENHRY, CDR2 SYGVKD. The length of the CDR3 is 12 residues. In DNA, the CDR3 is TGTGCCGTGGGACGGGAGAATTCGCCCCTCCACTTT. Protein: CAVGRENSPLHF.